This is a list of T cell receptor beta chains from one sample in a study of blood T cell repertoires in COVID-19. Sequencing was performed with immunoSEQ multiplex PCR; in TCRdb, only in-frame clones are kept and a portion is missing. The sample lists 85,000 to 130,000 clones; roughly 89% were seen once. Sequencing used peripheral blood. The receptor source for this set is a human donor in a cohort sampled during active COVID-19. Both conserved end residues are part of each CDR3.

>TRBV9|TRBJ2-5
CASSSLGLQETQYF
>TRBV2|TRBJ1-5
CASSDDRLPQPQHF
>TRBV2|TRBJ2-2
CASSERVRLAGELFF
>TRBV28|TRBJ1-6
CASSSLRGTRSPLHF
>TRBV4-3|TRBJ2-2
CASSQDKLSSGELFF
>TRBV18|TRBJ1-2
CASSPQPGQVYGYTF
>TRBV6-1|TRBJ2-7
CASSEGQHYEQYF
>TRBV7-3|TRBJ1-1
CASSPQKNTEAFF
>TRBV2|TRBJ2-1
CASMGSGSRNEQFF
>TRBV6-5|TRBJ2-3
CASSLGLATDTQYF
>TRBV27|TRBJ1-6
CASSPDRAGNSPLHF
>TRBV19|TRBJ1-2
CASSNLQGRSNYGYTF
>TRBV2|TRBJ1-5
CASSGWDLGQPQHF
>TRBV6-5|TRBJ1-5
CASDEQGNQPQHF
>TRBV5-6|TRBJ1-5
CASSPGGNQPQHF
>TRBV10-1|TRBJ1-1
CASRPASSDTEAFF
>TRBV18|TRBJ1-3
CASSPPTGTGNTIYF
>TRBV5-6|TRBJ2-1
CASSLKGSKVQFF
>TRBV28|TRBJ1-5
CASSLSVTNQPQHF
>TRBV5-4|TRBJ2-1
CASSYRGPITAEQFF
>TRBV3-1/TRBV3-2|TRBJ1-2
CASSHRGLGYGYTF
>TRBV28|TRBJ2-7
CASSLDQGKDEQYF
>TRBV7-8|TRBJ2-7
CARGGRGGIYEQYF
>TRBV29-1|TRBJ2-5
CSAQGLETQYF
>TRBV18|TRBJ2-7
CASSDPGQGVHEQYF
>TRBV5-4|TRBJ2-5
CASRKGLAAQETQYF
>TRBV27|TRBJ1-6
CASSSQGAHSPLHF
>TRBV7-3|TRBJ2-3
CASSLRGEDTQYF
>TRBV19|TRBJ2-2
CASSPTSNKLSGGSGELFF
>TRBV6-5|TRBJ1-2
CASSYPGQGFGYTF
>TRBV28|TRBJ1-4
CASSLDSENEKLFF
>TRBV18|TRBJ2-6
CASSPPRSGANVLTF
>TRBV5-4|TRBJ2-2
CASSALWADRGDTGELFF
>TRBV6-5|TRBJ1-5
CASTPGQGRNQPQHF
>TRBV5-4|TRBJ2-7
CASSAGTGAYEQYF
>TRBV9|TRBJ2-2
CASSVASGELFF
>TRBV4-1|TRBJ2-1
CASSQSMTGLFEQFF
>TRBV5-4|TRBJ2-7
CASSFEERGSYEQYF
>TRBV11-2|TRBJ2-5
CASSLGDQETQYF
>TRBV4-1|TRBJ1-1
CASRTGWNTEAFF
>TRBV6-5|TRBJ2-7
CASRVTGSYEQYF
>TRBV19|TRBJ2-2
CASGQGSSTGELFF
>TRBV2|TRBJ1-5
CATGGQANQPQHF
>TRBV3-1/TRBV3-2|TRBJ2-5
CASISSVPYQETQYF
>TRBV10-3|TRBJ1-1
CAISESGQGGTEAFF
>TRBV27|TRBJ2-5
CASSSARTSEVETQYF
>TRBV10-3|TRBJ2-2
CAISAMTGTGELFF
>TRBV7-7|TRBJ1-1
CASSLGGFGTEAFF
>TRBV28|TRBJ2-3
CASAPSNGGDSDTQYF
>TRBV5-1|TRBJ2-1
CASSPTGTRGEQFF
>TRBV11-2|TRBJ1-4
CASSLGGREKLFF
>TRBV4-2|TRBJ1-2
CASSQVEVGRSGYTF
>TRBV4-3|TRBJ2-2
CASSQDGTGLGELFF
>TRBV2|TRBJ1-1
CASTTEGTGPTEAFF
>TRBV29-1|TRBJ2-3
CSGISGPDTQYF
>TRBV9|TRBJ1-1
CASSAGNTEAFF
>TRBV28|TRBJ1-5
CASTTMEGPQHF
>TRBV27|TRBJ1-2
CASSRHRDRVDGYTF
>TRBV5-1|TRBJ1-1
CASSLTGSWMNTEAFF